A single sample gave rise to the 27 T cell receptor beta chains below, sequenced in a study of cytomegalovirus exposure and HLA in healthy donors. Researchers ran the PCR with 60 Vbeta and 13 Jbeta primers. Some clones are missing from TCRdb's copy, which holds only in-frame ones; the method was immunoSEQ multiplex PCR. The sample has roughly 90,000 clones, roughly 77% seen once. Material for sequencing was PBMCs. The receptors shown here come from a man aged 25-40 years in good health and CMV-seronegative.

The J gene is TRBJ2-2, the V gene TRBV4-2; maybe TRBD1 (5 bases). The CDR3 totals 14 residues. CDR1 is LGHNA, CDR2 YNFKEQ, per germline. The germline V and J ends were trimmed by 3 bases and 5 bases, with 10 bases remaining between them. CDR3 sequence: CASSQPQGTGELFF. The DNA of the CDR3 is TGTGCCAGCAGCCAGCCCCAGGGAACCGGGGAGCTGTTTTTT.

This clone occurred once. The genes are TRBV7-8 and TRBJ2-3; 7 nucleotides line up with TRBD2. The germline V gene has CDR1 SGHVS and CDR2 FQNEAQ. V was clipped by 5 bases and J by 1 base; unmatched bases: 3. There are 14 residues in the CDR3. CDR3 nucleotide sequence: TGTGCCAGCAGCCCCCGGGGGGGCACAGATACGCAGTATTTT. Its protein is CASSPRGGTDTQYF.

The chain joins TRBV7-2 to TRBJ1-1; 9 bases map to TRBD1. Trimming removed 7 bases from V and 0 bases from J; junction bases left unmatched: 6. Germline-derived CDR1 and CDR2 are SGHTA and FQGNSA. This CDR3 contains 15 residues. CDR3 sequence reads: CASMDRGTMNTEAFF. CDR3 nucleotides: TGTGCCAGCATGGACAGGGGAACAATGAACACTGAAGCTTTCTTT.

The chain is built from TRBV27 and TRBJ1-2, with 10 nucleotides matching TRBD1. Trimming took 8 bases from V and 5 from J; bases not matched to a gene: 8. Germline CDR1 and CDR2: MNHEY and SMNVEV (reference sequence). This CDR3 region has 14 residues. CDR3 DNA: TGTGCCAGCCGTTCCGGGACAGGGGTATATGGCTACACCTTC. This gives the protein CASRSGTGVYGYTF.

This clone was detected once. This chain joins TRBV7-9 and TRBJ1-1; D is unclear. Germline-derived CDR1 and CDR2 are SEHNR and FQNEAQ (reference sequence). The CDR3 runs to 13 residues. Trimming left V 4 bases short and J 4 bases short, with 10 bases between. The CDR3 DNA reads TGTGCCAGCAGCTCCCGGGGAGGCACTGAAGCTTTCTTT. It encodes CASSSRGGTEAFF.

This clone was observed a single time. V and J are TRBV10-3 and TRBJ2-1, with 8 bases lining up with TRBD2. Trimming removed 7 bases from V and 1 base from J; junction bases left unmatched: 6. The germline CDR1 and CDR2 sequences are ENHRY and SYGVKD. This CDR3 is built from 15 residues. Here the CDR3 reads CAIKGSGTSYNEQFF. CDR3 DNA: TGTGCCATCAAGGGTAGCGGGACGTCCTACAATGAGCAGTTCTTC.

This clone was picked up a small number of times. The chain carries TRBV10-2 and TRBJ2-1, with D tentatively TRBD2 (5 bases). Trimming took 6 bases from V and 11 from J, leaving 17 bases between them. CDR3 length equals 13 residues. Germline lookup yields CDR1 WSHSY and CDR2 SAAADI. CDR3 sequence reads: CASSAVTSFQQFF. The CDR3 DNA reads TGCGCCAGCAGCGCCGTTACTAGTTTCCAGCAGTTCTTC.

This chain uses TRBV5-1 with TRBJ2-1; D is perhaps TRBD2 (5 bases). V was pared by 7 bases and J by 5 bases, with 13 bases between. The CDR3 covers 13 residues. From germline, CDR1 is SGHRS and CDR2 YFSETQ. Written as DNA, the CDR3 is TGCGCCAGCGGCCCGGGATTAGACAATGAGCAGTTCTTC. It is translated as CASGPGLDNEQFF.

The chain uses TRBV30 and TRBJ1-2, with D possibly matching TRBD1 (5 bases). CDR3 size: 13 residues. Germline CDR1 GTSNPN, CDR2 SVGIG (reference sequence). The germline V and J ends were trimmed by 1 base and 5 bases, with 11 bases remaining between them. Here the CDR3 reads CAWSAGVRYGYTF. The CDR3 DNA is TGTGCCTGGAGTGCGGGGGTTCGGTATGGCTACACCTTC.

The genes are TRBV2 and TRBJ2-5; D may be TRBD2 (6 bases). V lost 8 bases and J lost 1, with 14 bases in between. The CDR3 is 14 residues long. The germline gives CDR1 SNHLY, CDR2 FYNNEI. CDR3 DNA: TGTGCCAGCGCCGGCGACGGGGGCCAAGAGACCCAGTACTTC. Translated: CASAGDGGQETQYF.

The chain joins TRBV19 to TRBJ2-7; 11 bases are shared with TRBD2. The CDR3 spans 15 residues. J gave up 6 bases and V 5 bases, and 9 bases lay outside the gene matches. The germline CDR1 and CDR2 sequences are LNHDA and SQIVND (reference sequence). The CDR3 spells CASSPSALAGVEQYF. The CDR3 DNA sequence: TGTGCCAGTAGTCCCTCGGCACTAGCGGGGGTCGAGCAGTACTTC.

This chain connects TRBV4-2 to TRBJ1-1; D not certain. CDR3 size: 15 residues. V was pared by 4 bases and J by 4 bases, with 16 bases between. Germline-derived CDR1 and CDR2 are LGHNA and YNFKEQ. The CDR3 nucleotides are TGTGCCAGCAGCCGACTCCAACGGGGTTTCACTGAAGCTTTCTTT. Protein product: CASSRLQRGFTEAFF.

This CDR3 reads CASSYFRQGNSPLHF. CDR3 nucleotide sequence: TGTGCCAGCAGTTACTTTAGGCAGGGCAATTCACCCCTCCACTTT. The rearrangement links TRBV6-5 to TRBJ1-6, with D possibly TRBD1 on 5 matching bases. V lost 1 base to trimming and J lost 7 bases, with 11 bases between them. CDR3 size: 15 residues. From germline, CDR1 is MNHEY and CDR2 SVGAGI.

This clone was seen a few times. The chain carries TRBV10-3 and TRBJ1-1, with D possibly matching TRBD1 (5 bases). The germline V gene has CDR1 ENHRY and CDR2 SYGVKD. CDR3 length equals 16 residues. Trimming stripped 0 bases from V and 1 base from J, with 12 bases between. CDR3 amino acids: CAISESVDRRNTEAFF. The CDR3 DNA follows: TGTGCCATCAGTGAGTCGGTTGACAGAAGGAACACTGAAGCTTTCTTT.

The gene calls are TRBV4-2 and TRBJ1-3; D uncertain. The CDR3 totals 18 residues. The germline gives CDR1 LGHNA, CDR2 YNFKEQ. Trimming removed 7 bases at V and 0 bases at J, with 22 bases between. The CDR3 spells CASTPELRFGVSGNTIYF. The CDR3 DNA follows: TGTGCCAGCACCCCAGAACTACGGTTCGGAGTCTCTGGAAACACCATATATTTT.

This chain uses TRBV18 with TRBJ1-2, with a possible D match to TRBD1 (6 bases). Trimming left V 2 bases short and J 4 bases short, with 8 bases between. This CDR3 is built from 13 residues. Germline loops: CDR1 KGHSH, CDR2 LQKENI. The CDR3 DNA sequence: TGTGCCAGCTCACCAGTCAGGGGCTATGGCTACACCTTC. Translation: CASSPVRGYGYTF.

The table lists this clone with a count of one. For the CDR3, the DNA is TGTGCCAGCAGCTTAGGCGGACAGGGACAGTACTTC. It translates to CASSLGGQGQYF. The chain uses TRBV7-2 and TRBJ2-7; TRBD1 agrees at 8 bases. This CDR3 has 12 residues. The germline V gene has CDR1 SGHTA and CDR2 FQGNSA. Unmatched junction bases numbered 3, after V lost 1 base and J lost 10 bases.

The rearrangement joins TRBV6-5 to TRBJ2-4, with D maybe TRBD1 (6 bases). V was pared by 8 bases and J by 5 bases, with 10 bases between. The germline V gene encodes CDR1 MNHEY and CDR2 SVGAGI. The length of the CDR3 is 12 residues. CDR3 nucleotide sequence: TGTGCCAGCGGGAACAGGGAAAACATTCAGTACTTC. This translates into CASGNRENIQYF.

The chain combines TRBV11-2 with TRBJ1-1; D not resolved. Germline CDR1 reads SGHAT; CDR2 reads FQNNGV. The CDR3 covers 14 residues. Trimming stripped 2 bases from V and 1 base from J, with 8 bases between. In DNA form, the CDR3 reads TGTGCCAGCAGCTTACTGGGGAGGAACACTGAAGCTTTCTTT. This codes for CASSLLGRNTEAFF.

The chain links TRBV4-1 to TRBJ2-1; D might be TRBD1 (6 bases). Between the trimmed V and J ends, which lost 1 base and 0 bases, there was a span of 16 bases. Germline V gene lookup returns CDR1 MGHRA and CDR2 YSYEKL. The CDR3 is made up of 18 amino acids. The CDR3 DNA sequence: TGCGCCAGCAGCCAAGTTAGAGCCGGACAGTTCTCCTACAATGAGCAGTTCTTC. This codes for CASSQVRAGQFSYNEQFF.

This chain connects TRBV5-1 to TRBJ2-3, with D possibly TRBD2 on 6 matching bases. V shed 4 bases and J shed 1 base, with 13 bases lying between them. This CDR3 spans 15 amino acids. From germline, CDR1 is SGHRS and CDR2 YFSETQ. The CDR3 region is CASSLRPGGTDTQYF. Written as DNA, the CDR3 is TGCGCCAGCAGCCTCCGGCCGGGAGGCACAGATACGCAGTATTTT.

A remark on this clone: Additional DNA sequences in this sample encode the identical CDR3. The chain links TRBV13 to TRBJ1-2; 7 positions match TRBD1. Germline V gene sequence: CDR1 PRHDT, CDR2 FYEKMQ (reference sequence). The CDR3 covers 18 residues. J gave up 2 bases and V 0 bases, and 12 bases lay outside the gene matches. The CDR3 sequence: CASSLGLIGQEANYGYTF. CDR3 nucleotide sequence: TGTGCCAGCAGCTTAGGGTTAATCGGACAGGAAGCCAACTATGGCTACACCTTC.

J is TRBJ2-2 and V is TRBV27; TRBD1 matches at 8 bases. This CDR3 comprises 15 residues. Germline V gives CDR1 MNHEY, CDR2 SMNVEV (reference sequence). The V gene end was trimmed by 6 bases and the J gene end by 2 bases; junction bases not matched to a gene: 5. CDR3 nucleotide sequence: TGTGCCAGCAGACGGACAGGGATTAACACCGGGGAGCTGTTTTTT. This encodes CASRRTGINTGELFF.

The chain couples TRBV6-6 to TRBJ2-7, with TRBD1 as a possible D gene (5 bases). Per the germline V gene, CDR1 is MNHNY and CDR2 is SVGAGI (reference sequence). There are 14 residues in the CDR3. Deletions cut 0 bases from V and 3 bases from J, with 9 bases between. Here the CDR3 reads CASSYSRDSYEQYF. As DNA, the CDR3 is TGTGCCAGCAGTTACTCGCGCGACAGCTACGAGCAGTACTTC.

This clone is a singleton in its sample. The genes are TRBV30 and TRBJ1-6, with D possibly being TRBD1 (6 bases). V shed 0 bases and J shed 8 bases, with 14 bases lying between them. The CDR3 runs to 15 residues. Germline values: CDR1 GTSNPN, CDR2 SVGIG (reference sequence). This chain's CDR3 is CAWSVGTLRDSPLHF. For the CDR3, the DNA is TGTGCCTGGAGTGTAGGGACACTCAGGGATTCACCCCTCCACTTT.

In its sample, this clone was seen once. The chain combines TRBV5-1 with TRBJ2-7; 9 nucleotides match TRBD1. Trimming at V came to 4 bases and at J to 4 bases, leaving 6 bases not matched to a gene. Per germline, CDR1 SGHRS and CDR2 YFSETQ. The CDR3 sequence is 14 residues long. The CDR3 DNA reads TGCGCCAGCAGCCGGACAGGGGATGGGTACGAGCAGTACTTC. Protein product: CASSRTGDGYEQYF. The full variable domain, rest sourced from reference TRBV5-1 and TRBJ2-7, is KAGVTQTPRYLIKTRGQQVTLSCSPISGHRSVSWYQQTPGQGLQFLFEYFSETQRNKGNFPGRFSGRQFSNSRSEMNVSTLELGDSALYLCASSRTGDGYEQYFGPGTRLTVT.

The chain is built from TRBV5-1 and TRBJ2-3; 9 nucleotides agree with TRBD2. Germline CDR1 SGHRS, CDR2 YFSETQ. The CDR3 covers 18 residues. Trimming at V came to 0 bases and at J to 2 bases, leaving 10 bases not matched to a gene. In DNA, the CDR3 is TGCGCCAGCAGCTTGGGGTCTAGCGGGGCCCAATACACAGATACGCAGTATTTT. Amino acids: CASSLGSSGAQYTDTQYF. Variable domain in full (rest from reference TRBV5-1 and TRBJ2-3): KAGVTQTPRYLIKTRGQQVTLSCSPISGHRSVSWYQQTPGQGLQFLFEYFSETQRNKGNFPGRFSGRQFSNSRSEMNVSTLELGDSALYLCASSLGSSGAQYTDTQYFGPGTRLTVL.